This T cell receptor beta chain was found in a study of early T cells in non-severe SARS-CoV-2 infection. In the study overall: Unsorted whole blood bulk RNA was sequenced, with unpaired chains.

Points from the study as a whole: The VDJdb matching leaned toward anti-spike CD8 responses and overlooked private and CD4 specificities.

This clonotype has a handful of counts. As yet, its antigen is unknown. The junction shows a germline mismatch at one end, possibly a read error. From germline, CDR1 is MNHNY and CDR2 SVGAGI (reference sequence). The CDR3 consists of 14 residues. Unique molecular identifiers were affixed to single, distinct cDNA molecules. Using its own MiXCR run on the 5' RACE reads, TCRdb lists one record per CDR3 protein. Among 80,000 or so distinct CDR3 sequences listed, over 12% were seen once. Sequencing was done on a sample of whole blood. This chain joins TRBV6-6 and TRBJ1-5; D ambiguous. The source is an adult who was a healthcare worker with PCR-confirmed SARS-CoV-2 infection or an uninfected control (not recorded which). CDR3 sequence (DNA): TGTGCCAGCAGTAACTCCAGGAGCAATCAGCCCCAGCATTTT. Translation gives CASSNSRSNQPQHF.